Each of the 21 T cell receptor beta chains below was sequenced from the same sample in a study of T cells in Graves' hyperthyroidism and ophthalmopathy. Template material for amplifying TCR beta CDR3 regions consisted of RNA transcripts. HTBI primers were employed in a first-round RT-PCR of the TCR CDR3. Via MiXCR, TCRdb re-called the multiplex PCR reads, giving one row per CDR3 protein. The table shows more than 500,000 distinct CDR3 sequences, with roughly 15% occurring only once. The sequenced sample was blood. The source is a woman aged 25 to 45 with Graves' ophthalmopathy.

This clonotype has at least ten counts. The chain links TRBV28 to TRBJ2-7; TRBD1 might be the D (6 bases). Trimming shortened V by 4 bases and J by 1 base, and 11 bases separated the two germline ends. The CDR3 is 14 residues long. CDR1 and CDR2 from the germline V gene are MDHEN and SYDVKM. The CDR3 loop is CASSSIDRSYEQYF. The CDR3 DNA reads as TGTGCCAGCAGTTCCATAGACAGGTCCTACGAGCAGTACTTC.

This clonotype came up a few times. In DNA form, the CDR3 reads TGCAGTGCTAGGGGGACTAGCGGGAGTAGGACAGATACGCAGTATTTT. The encoded protein is CSARGTSGSRTDTQYF. The V and J genes are TRBV20-1 and TRBJ2-3, with 14 nucleotides matching TRBD2. The CDR3 spans 16 residues. The germline V gene encodes CDR1 DFQATT and CDR2 SNEGSKA (reference sequence). With 3 bases clipped from V and 3 bases from J, the junction kept 5 bases outside the gene matches.

This chain joins TRBV19 and TRBJ2-4; 9 bases align to TRBD2. The CDR3 consists of 18 residues. With V trimmed by 3 bases and J by 8 bases, 17 bases remained unmatched. Germline lookup yields CDR1 LNHDA and CDR2 SQIVND (reference sequence). The DNA of the CDR3 is TGTGCCAGTAGTATGATCTGGAACCTAGCGGGAAGGAGAGACATTCAGTACTTC. Protein product: CASSMIWNLAGRRDIQYF.

There are a few counts of this clonotype. The chain carries TRBV10-3 and TRBJ2-2; D gene unclear. The CDR3 has 12 residues. Trimming removed 5 bases from V and 9 bases from J, with 10 bases in between. Germline CDR1 ENHRY, CDR2 SYGVKD. CDR3 bases: TGTGCCATCAGTAAATCCAACAGGGAGCTGTTTTTT. Its protein is CAISKSNRELFF.

This clonotype appeared many times. The rearrangement uses TRBV6-2 or TRBV6-3 and TRBJ2-7; weak D call: TRBD2 (5 bases). There are 16 residues in the CDR3. Germline V lookup: CDR1 MNHEY, CDR2 SVGEGT. The V end lost 7 bases, the J end lost 0 bases, and 19 bases lay between the germline ends. As DNA, the CDR3 is TGTGCCAGCACGCCCAGGTGGGAAGGGAGCTCCTACGAGCAGTACTTC. Encoded protein: CASTPRWEGSSYEQYF.

This sequence joins TRBV7-6 and TRBJ2-2, with D possibly TRBD2 on 7 matching bases. Trimming took off 3 bases at V and 4 bases at J, with 12 bases between the two ends. CDR3 length equals 15 residues. CDR1 is SGHVS and CDR2 is FNYEAQ in the germline V gene. Written as DNA, the CDR3 is TGTGCCAGCAGCTTCTGGGGAGGGGGCACCGGGGAGCTGTTTTTT. This sequence encodes CASSFWGGGTGELFF.

The chain carries TRBV7-2 and TRBJ2-4, with 8 bases aligning to TRBD1. Germline V gives CDR1 SGHTA, CDR2 FQGNSA. CDR3 length equals 17 residues. Trimming removed 5 bases from V and 4 bases from J; junction bases left unmatched: 13. Here the CDR3 reads CASSPGGSLSLKNIQYF. As DNA, the CDR3 is TGTGCCAGCAGCCCAGGGGGCAGCCTTTCCTTAAAAAACATTCAGTACTTC.

This clonotype was counted many times. The chain combines TRBV6-1 with TRBJ2-5; a possible D gene is TRBD2 (5 bases). V was shortened by 6 bases and J by 1 base, with 12 bases between the two germline ends. Germline V lookup: CDR1 MNHNS, CDR2 SASEGT. There are 14 residues in the CDR3. The CDR3 protein is CASSPIGGQETQYF. The DNA of the CDR3 is TGTGCCAGCAGCCCAATTGGAGGCCAAGAGACCCAGTACTTC.

This clonotype was picked up a small number of times. The rearrangement links TRBV5-6 to TRBJ1-6, with D tentatively TRBD1 (5 bases). The CDR3 loop spans 15 amino acids. CDR1 and CDR2 from the germline V gene are SGHDT and YYEEEE. Trimming cost V 2 bases and J 5 bases, with 11 bases left between them. The CDR3 nucleotides read TGTGCCAGCAGCTTTTCAGGGTCTAATAATTCACCCCTCCACTTT. As protein: CASSFSGSNNSPLHF. The full variable domain, with the rest looked up from reference TRBV5-6 and TRBJ1-6, is DAGVTQSPTHLIKTRGQQVTLRCSPKSGHDTVSWYQQALGQGPQFIFQYYEEEERQRGNFPDRFSGHQFPNYSSELNVNALLLGDSALYLCASSFSGSNNSPLHFGNGTRLTVT.

Of note for this clonotype: The CDR3 carries no conserved terminal phenylalanine or tryptophan, so it likely arises from a read error. The chain links TRBV6-2 or TRBV6-3 to TRBJ2-7; TRBD2 aligns across 8 bases. Germline-derived CDR1 and CDR2 are MNHEY and SVGEGT. The CDR3 is 15 amino acids. V shed 6 bases, J shed 2 bases, and the junction held 9 bases outside the gene matches. CDR3 bases: TGTGCCAGCAGCTACCTTAGCGGGGCCCCCTACGAGCAGTACCTC. Its protein is CASSYLSGAPYEQYL.

This clonotype was seen a handful of times. The chain uses TRBV24-1 and TRBJ2-1; possibly TRBD1 or TRBD2 for D (5 bases each). Germline V gives CDR1 KGHDR, CDR2 SFDVKD. The CDR3 loop spans 16 amino acids. Trimming took 8 bases from V and 10 from J, leaving 26 bases between them. The CDR3 DNA reads TGTGCCACCAAAGGGGATGACGGGAAGGGAATGAAGGAGCAGTTCTTC. As protein: CATKGDDGKGMKEQFF.

This clonotype appeared many times. The V call is TRBV30, the J call TRBJ2-5; D might be TRBD1 (6 bases). Germline CDR1 reads GTSNPN; CDR2 reads SVGIG (reference sequence). The CDR3 sequence is 13 residues long. V shed 2 bases and J shed 4 bases, with 11 bases lying between them. In DNA form, the CDR3 reads TGTGCCTGGAGTCACGACAGGTTAGAGACCCAGTACTTC. It is translated as CAWSHDRLETQYF.

This clonotype was picked up many times. The rearrangement joins TRBV20-1 to TRBJ2-7, with 7 bases identical to TRBD2. Germline V CDR1 and CDR2: DFQATT, SNEGSKA (reference sequence). The CDR3 contains 12 residues. After removal of 0 bases from V and 4 bases from J, the junction contained 0 bases not matched to a gene. The CDR3 sequence is CSAREREYEQYF. CDR3 in DNA: TGCAGTGCTAGAGAGCGGGAGTACGAGCAGTACTTC.

This clonotype appeared many times. The V gene is TRBV15, the J gene TRBJ1-5, with TRBD1 matching 9 bases. V was pared by 4 bases and J by 5 bases, with 9 bases of the junction left unmatched. CDR1 and CDR2 from the germline V gene are LNHNV and YYDKDF (reference sequence). CDR3 length: 16 residues. CDR3 region: CATSKGQGYGDQPQHF. DNA for the CDR3: TGTGCCACCAGCAAGGGACAGGGATACGGAGATCAGCCCCAGCATTTT.

In the case of this clonotype: A much larger clonotype is one base distant, so this may be a read error. This chain's CDR3 is CASSSYRVMETQYF. DNA of the CDR3: TGTGCCAGCAGTTCCTATCGGGTGATGGAGACCCAGTACTTC. The chain couples TRBV27 to TRBJ2-5; D is unresolved. The germline V gene encodes CDR1 MNHEY and CDR2 SMNVEV (reference sequence). V lost 4 bases and J 5 bases, leaving 14 bases between the germline ends. The CDR3 runs 14 residues.

This clonotype was seen a handful of times. The chain employs TRBV9 and TRBJ2-5, with TRBD1 matching 9 bases. The CDR3 covers 14 residues. CDR1 and CDR2 from the germline V gene are SGDLS and YYNGEE. V was pared by 3 bases and J by 5 bases, with 5 bases of the junction left unmatched. DNA for the CDR3: TGTGCCAGCAGCGGACAGGGGGTCAGGGAGACCCAGTACTTC. It yields the protein CASSGQGVRETQYF.

This clonotype came up many times. The CDR3 protein is CSANLKGQPQHF. CDR3 nucleotides: TGCAGTGCTAATCTTAAGGGGCAGCCCCAGCATTTT. The chain carries TRBV20-1 and TRBJ1-5, with D possibly matching TRBD1 (5 bases). The CDR3 consists of 12 residues. Looked up from germline, CDR1 is DFQATT and CDR2 is SNEGSKA (reference sequence). Trimming shortened V by 4 bases and J by 7 bases, and 11 bases separated the two germline ends.

This rearrangement joins TRBV4-2 to TRBJ1-6; D perhaps matches TRBD1 (5 bases). From germline, CDR1 is LGHNA and CDR2 YNFKEQ. V lost 1 base, J lost 6 bases, and 16 bases lay in between. The CDR3 has 17 residues. CDR3 residues: CASSQVEGVVFNSPLHF. Here the CDR3 DNA reads TGTGCCAGCAGCCAAGTGGAAGGGGTCGTGTTTAATTCACCCCTCCACTTT.

This clonotype was seen ten or more times. The J gene is TRBJ2-5, the V gene TRBV5-1, with 10 bases matching TRBD2. This CDR3 comprises 16 residues. CDR1 and CDR2 (germline): SGHRS, YFSETQ. The V and J ends lost 4 bases and 13 bases, in that order; junction bases with no gene match: 19. CDR3 amino acids: CASSRTTGASGSVLYF. DNA of the CDR3: TGCGCCAGCAGCCGAACAACCGGCGCTAGCGGGAGCGTTTTGTACTTC.

This clonotype has just a few counts. The V call is TRBV5-6, the J call TRBJ2-1, with D perhaps TRBD2 (5 bases). Germline lookup yields CDR1 SGHDT and CDR2 YYEEEE. The CDR3 totals 12 residues. Deletions cut 4 bases from V and 14 bases from J, with 16 bases between. The CDR3 here is CASSPGVGQEFF. In DNA, the CDR3 is TGTGCCAGCAGCCCCGGGGTGGGTCAGGAGTTCTTC.

The chain uses TRBV6-1 and TRBJ2-1; 12 bases match TRBD2. The CDR3 totals 14 residues. The V gene's germline CDR1 is MNHNS and CDR2 SASEGT. The junction had 6 bases not matched to a gene; V was cut back by 6 bases and J by 9 bases. CDR3 in amino acids: CASRGGLAGAEQFF. CDR3 nucleotides: TGTGCCAGCAGGGGGGGACTAGCGGGCGCTGAGCAGTTCTTC.